Here is one T cell receptor beta chain with its context. This clone was recorded a few times. No antigen is known for it. No much larger clone is present one base from it, and per-base qualities are unavailable. Taken from the germline V gene, the CDR1 and CDR2 loops are SGHRS and YFSETQ. V loses 0 bases of germline sequence and J loses 2 bases, and the interval between the two ends is 7 bases. From the cysteine up to the phenylalanine, the CDR3 has a length of 14 residues. Kept here is only the CDR3 DNA, which spans 42 bases and is read in frame from base 1. Library preparation was by the immunoSEQ multiplex PCR assay. A mixture of 60 forward primers for TCR Vbeta segments and 13 reverse primers for TCR Jbeta segments was used in the multiplex PCR. The CDR3 region of rearranged TCR beta genes was amplified from genomic DNA with a multiplex PCR assay. Amplified TCR beta libraries were sequenced as 87-base-pair reads on the Illumina HiSeq System. The original methods were these. A later analysis counted about 82 million unique TCR beta chains across the 640 or so repertoires, and roughly 10 million of these chains were shared by at least two donors. A nearest-neighbor algorithm error-corrected the raw reads and collapsed the reads into unique sequences, merging closely related sequences to remove PCR and sequencing errors. CDR3 sequences were aligned to IMGT reference sequences to assign V, D and J gene segments. For a sequence to be retained, at least a six-nucleotide match to both a V gene segment and a J gene segment was required. Rearrangements were classified as productive when the CDR3 lacked stop codons and remained in frame with V and J, and all other rearrangements were classified as non-productive. Following IMGT convention, CDR3 was defined as the stretch from the second conserved V-encoded cysteine to the conserved J-encoded phenylalanine. In an earlier analysis of around 640 of the donors, sequences lacking an unambiguous match to a single V gene segment were excluded. An earlier analysis of about 590 of the donors classified V segments as functional when productive rearrangements were above 56.7% and as segregating when the standard deviation between donors was above 5%. A statistical classification framework was developed to diagnose cytomegalovirus status using the catalog of TCR beta chain sequences. V and J gene assignment, in a later analysis, came from comparing TCR nucleotide sequences with IMGT/GENE-DB human TR gene sequences. The TCRdist pipeline was used in a later analysis to assign CDR3 sequences and most-parsimonious VDJ recombination scenarios. A later analysis defined each TCR beta chain by its CDR3 amino acid sequence plus V-gene family, and excluded reads lacking a unique V-gene family. In a later analysis, fewer than 650 highly shared, low-generation-probability nucleotide sequences were removed to address suspected cross-contamination and a sequencing artifact. In a later analysis, a clonal expansion index for each public chain was calculated from normalized within-repertoire ranks of inferred template counts. In a later analysis, generation probabilities were computed with a VDJ recombination model fitted to out-of-frame rearrangements, and the resulting probabilities were checked against IGoR. A later analysis scored TCR-TCR, TCR-HLA and TCR-CMV co-occurrence with hypergeometric tests, applying a repertoire-size bias correction to TCR pairs. False discovery rates were estimated in a later analysis by permuting HLA or CMV assignments 20 times. In a later analysis, co-occurring TCRs were grouped with DBSCAN, and TCRdist sequence similarity was added when clustering was performed within HLA-allele-positive subsets. Repertoires with fewer than 30,000 or more than 120,000 public chains were left out of co-occurrence clustering, as were four to six repertoires with anomalous nucleotide sharing. Entries here come from immuneACCESS through TCRdb and include only in-frame sequences with V and J called. Some clones fail to appear in such tables; in the studies checked, an unresolved V gene covers under half of the shortfall, and the cause of the remainder is unknown. V and J calls and clone size are as listed in that table; D and trimming were resolved from the DNA. Here the sample has fewer than 200,000 clones; roughly 80% occur a single time. Of the sample, about 2.3% is held by the ten largest clones.

In total, more than 500 healthy bone marrow donors made up the cohort. Cohort members were all nominally healthy when sampled, although unrecorded immune exposures were likely present. The donor tested CMV seronegative, placing the donor among the 350 or so seronegative members of the cohort. Each donor provided a peripheral blood sample, and peripheral blood mononuclear cells were used for TCR beta sequencing. Genomic DNA was extracted from the blood cell samples with the Qiagen DNeasy Blood Extraction Kit. This sample was taken from a study of cytomegalovirus exposure and HLA in healthy donors (dated by TCRdb to between 2016 and 2019). A note on the overall study: An earlier analysis of approximately 640 of the donors reported approximately 290 Gb of sequence data and some 100 million unique TCR beta sequences from around 200 million T cells. In an earlier analysis of over 550 of the donors, high-throughput TCR beta sequencing was used to judge whether each TCR beta V gene segment behaved as functional or pseudogenic. The aim of the study was to test whether cataloging public T cell receptors could identify signatures of past pathogen exposure. All discovery cohort repertoires had been generated using a single sequencing platform. High-throughput TCR immunosequencing, statistical association of individual TCRs with disease status, and machine learning were combined to predict cytomegalovirus infection status. Rather than using new phenotypic data, the later analysis identified candidate immune exposures from TCR beta sequences and from how often those sequences occurred across donors. HLA typing covered class I and class II loci at four-digit resolution. A later genetic analysis took genome-wide SNP genotypes for about 55% of the 666 donors and used that subset as a discovery cohort. In addition to the first cohort of about 650 subjects, a separate validation cohort of 120 different subjects was used. The genetic ancestry cluster associated with self-reported Caucasian donors included about four fifths of the roughly 400 genotyped donors. On average, around 200,000 unique TCR beta nucleotide sequences were sequenced per donor among about 400 genotyped donors of the cohort, with roughly 18% of those sequences being non-productive. Because of strong linkage in the cohort, roughly five DR-DQ haplotypes were treated as single units for association and clustering. A later analysis re-analyzed previously published TCR beta repertoires from 666 donors and added high-resolution HLA genotyping to study TCR occurrence patterns. Typing coverage differed by locus: A, B, C, DRB1 and DQB1 were typed in roughly 620-630 donors, DQA1 in approximately 520, DPA1 in around 600, and DPB1 in just under 490. An early release that covered some 630 HLA-typed donors contained about 300 gigabases of sequencing data and tens of millions of unique TCR sequences. The T cell repertoires of 666 subjects were profiled by immunosequencing and related to cytomegalovirus serostatus. Donor age, sex, ethnicity and CMV serostatus were compiled alongside the repertoire data. Here is what the overall study found, with its caveats: A later analysis found that most CMV-associated TCR beta chains appeared HLA-restricted, with HLA associations seemingly driven largely by CMV exposure. An association between a missense DCLRE1C variant and V-gene and J-gene trimming of TCR beta chains was found in a later genetic analysis and replicated in an independent cohort. A further reported finding was that TCR beta sequences accurately predicted the HLA-A and HLA-B alleles for most subjects in the first cohort. Because HLA typing was missing for some donors at each locus, association tests included only the typed subset. A cluster of highly shared sequence variants was judged likely to represent a technical artifact of the sequencing pipeline. Assigning TCR associations to individual alleles was difficult when HLA alleles, especially DR and DQ, strongly co-occurred. Correlated functional status among segregating V segments might be attributable to linkage disequilibrium, but an unknown experimental factor could not be ruled out. In a later analysis, the rate of TCR association differed among HLA loci, with DRB1 alleles having the most associated TCRs and HLA-C alleles having the fewest. Across donors, most TCR sequences were observed very rarely, whereas some public TCRs were present in many individuals. Compared with the 666-donor mean, donors in an Asian-associated ancestry cluster had fewer N-insertions in productive TCRs, according to a later genetic analysis. A later analysis reported that several top co-occurrence clusters appeared linked to parvovirus B19, influenza, CMV and Epstein-Barr virus. Because counts were too low, about 15 rarely observed V segments, including chromosome 9 orphons, were left out of the earlier analysis of approximately 500 of the donors. In vitro tests confirmed that a few of the cytomegalovirus-associated TCR beta chains recognize cytomegalovirus antigens. The 87-base-pair reads could not distinguish some IMGT-functional V segments, including TRBV6-2 and TRBV6-3, so those segments were excluded. The classifier was reported to diagnose cytomegalovirus status with high specificity and sensitivity in both the original cohort and the validation cohort. An earlier analysis of 587 of the donors showed that most TCR beta V segments appeared in productive rearrangements either about 90% or about 30% of the time, which broadly matched IMGT annotations. Sequencing depth was assumed to be roughly uniform across donors in the presence/absence analyses, though that assumption may not hold. This cohort had only TCR beta chains sequenced, and the lack of alpha or paired-chain data limited which features could be detected. At a false discovery rate of 0.05, a later analysis linked 15,000 to 20,000 TCR beta sequences to specific HLA alleles. The study listed 164 TCR beta chains as associated with cytomegalovirus. For the cohort, immune exposure information was limited to CMV serostatus. In a later analysis, HLA-associated TCR beta chains showed more clonal expansion and lower generation probabilities than non-associated chains that were equally common. It was suggested by the authors that the approach could potentially be generalized to other disease states and immunological phenotypes.

Sequenced: PBMCs. The chain joins TRBV5-1 to TRBJ2-3; the D gene is possibly TRBD2, with 5 bases matching. The TCR sequence derives from a male donor in good health and CMV-seronegative. The CDR3 region has the sequence CASSLGEITDTQYF. The bases read TGCGCCAGCAGCTTGGGGGAGATCACAGATACGCAGTATTTT.